The source of this T cell receptor beta chain is a study of graft-versus-host responses after intestinal transplantation. Turning to the study itself: Transplant types were multivisceral, liver-intestinal, or isolated intestinal. Each recipient received anti-thymocyte globulin induction, then tacrolimus and steroids for about 3 years.

CDR3 length: 15 residues. The junction had 11 bases not matched to a gene; V was cut back by 7 bases and J by 8 bases. The germline gives CDR1 SGHNT, CDR2 YYREEE (reference sequence). The table came from immunoSEQ multiplex PCR; TCRdb's copy has only in-frame clones and leaves some out. The sample contains approximately 93,000 clones, less than 95% of which appear only once. As concerns this clone: Its antigen is unidentified.

V is TRBV5-4 and J is TRBJ2-1; 11 nucleotides match TRBD2. Sequences were derived from unstimulated CD8+ T cells sorted from spleen or lymph node cells, sampled before transplant. The origin of this receptor is a human donor who was the organ donor for an intestinal transplant. The CDR3 loop is CASSILAGVSYEQFF. Written as DNA, the CDR3 is TGTGCCAGCTCTATACTAGCGGGAGTGTCTTATGAGCAGTTCTTC.